The 15 T cell receptor beta chains below were found in one sample sequenced in a study of CD8 T cells in Susac syndrome. RNA, at roughly 0.45 to 1 ug, was reverse transcribed with random hexamers. TCRdb processed the immunoSEQ multiplex PCR reads anew with MiXCR; each CDR3 protein has one entry. The sample gives 150,000 to 200,000 distinct CDR3 sequences, 90% to 95% of which show up once; roughly 0.087% is in the top ten. Sequences were obtained from CD4+ T cells from PBMCs. These receptors were obtained from a human donor with Susac syndrome.

The chain combines TRBV4-2 with TRBJ2-3, with TRBD2 matching 12 bases. The J segment lost 4 bases and the V segment lost 2 bases, leaving 1 base of the junction unmatched. Germline-derived CDR1 and CDR2 are LGHNA and YNFKEQ. The length of the CDR3 is 15 residues. Here the CDR3 reads CASSQLAGGSDTQYF. DNA of the CDR3: TGTGCCAGCAGCCAACTAGCGGGGGGGTCAGATACGCAGTATTTT.

Written as DNA, the CDR3 is TGTGCCAGTAGTACTCAGGGGGTTGAGACCCAGTACTTC. This codes for CASSTQGVETQYF. The chain is built from TRBV19 and TRBJ2-5, with 7 positions matching TRBD1. CDR1 and CDR2 (germline): LNHDA, SQIVND (reference sequence). The ends lost 4 bases at V and 5 bases at J; junction bases unmatched: 4. This CDR3 comprises 13 residues.

V is TRBV7-9 and J is TRBJ1-2; possibly TRBD1 for D (5 bases). V lost 4 bases to trimming and J lost 7 bases, with 10 bases between them. CDR1 is SEHNR, CDR2 FQNEAQ, per germline (reference sequence). CDR3 length: 12 residues. The DNA for the CDR3 is TGTGCCAGCAGCTCCGGGACCTTTGGCTACACCTTC. It codes for CASSSGTFGYTF.

The chain carries TRBV6-5 and TRBJ1-2; perhaps TRBD1 as D (5 bases). CDR1 is MNHEY, CDR2 SVGAGI, per germline. Between the trimmed V and J ends, which lost 0 bases and 3 bases, there was a span of 11 bases. The CDR3 is 15 amino acids. Here the CDR3 DNA reads TGTGCCAGCAGTTACTCTGGACATAGCTACTATGGCTACACCTTC. It yields the protein CASSYSGHSYYGYTF.

The chain recombines TRBV5-4 with TRBJ2-7, with D unclear. V was cut by 3 bases and J by 4 bases, with 17 bases left in between. The CDR3 contains 15 residues. Germline V gene sequence: CDR1 SGHNT, CDR2 YYREEE (reference sequence). CDR3 sequence reads: CASSSSVSRTYEQYF. The CDR3 DNA follows: TGTGCCAGCAGCTCGTCGGTAAGCCGCACTTACGAGCAGTACTTC.

The CDR3 DNA reads TGTGCCAGCAGCTTAGCCATCACGGGACTAGCGGGACACAATGAGCAGTTCTTC. It is translated as CASSLAITGLAGHNEQFF. J is TRBJ2-1 and V is TRBV7-6; 13 nucleotides align to TRBD2. The germline V gene encodes CDR1 SGHVS and CDR2 FNYEAQ. The junction had 7 bases not matched to a gene; V was cut back by 0 bases and J by 5 bases. This CDR3 spans 18 amino acids.

V is TRBV6-1 and J is TRBJ2-7; 7 bases are shared with TRBD1. Trimming took 8 bases from V and 0 from J; bases not matched to a gene: 4. CDR1 MNHNS and CDR2 SASEGT come from the germline V gene. This CDR3 has 13 amino acids. CDR3 DNA: TGTGCCAGCGAGACAGGGAACTCCTACGAGCAGTACTTC. It codes for CASETGNSYEQYF.

CDR3 coding DNA: TGTGCCAGCAGCTTAGTGGGGGTCTACGAGCAGTACTTC. This encodes CASSLVGVYEQYF. The chain recombines TRBV13 with TRBJ2-7; D is tentatively TRBD1 or TRBD2 (5 bases each). CDR1 and CDR2 from the germline V gene are PRHDT and FYEKMQ (reference sequence). The CDR3 length is 13 residues. With 1 base removed from V and 3 bases from J, the gap between germline ends came to 7 bases.

The genes are TRBV7-2 and TRBJ2-2, with a tentative D call TRBD2 (6 bases). From germline, CDR1 is SGHTA and CDR2 FQGNSA. V lost 6 bases, J lost 4 bases, and 15 bases lay in between. The CDR3 totals 15 residues. CDR3 in DNA: TGTGCCAGCAGTAGAGCCGTGGGGGGCACCGGGGAGCTGTTTTTT. Translation gives CASSRAVGGTGELFF. Variable domain in full (rest from reference TRBV7-2 and TRBJ2-2): GAGVSQSPSNKVTEKGKDVELRCDPISGHTALYWYRQSLGQGLEFLIYFQGNSAPDKSGLPSDRFSAERTGGSVSTLTIQRTQQEDSAVYLCASSRAVGGTGELFFGEGSRLTVL.

The V and J genes are TRBV27 and TRBJ1-4, with 7 nucleotides matching TRBD1. Trimming removed 6 bases from V and 7 bases from J; junction bases left unmatched: 8. Germline V CDR1 and CDR2: MNHEY, SMNVEV (reference sequence). This CDR3 comprises 14 residues. CDR3 nucleotides: TGTGCCAGCAGAACTACCCGGACAGGTGAAAAACTGTTTTTT. Encoded protein: CASRTTRTGEKLFF.

The table lists this clonotype with a few counts. An end of the junction does not agree with germline; a read error may underlie this. The rearrangement joins TRBV7-7 to TRBJ2-7; 11 bases are shared with TRBD1. CDR1 and CDR2 from the germline V gene are SSHAT and FNYEAQ (reference sequence). The length of the CDR3 is 15 residues. The CDR3 DNA reads TGTGCTAGCAGCTTGGGACAGGGGGGGAATTACGAGCAGTACTTC. It codes for CASSLGQGGNYEQYF. The full variable domain, rest sourced from reference TRBV7-7 and TRBJ2-7, is GAGVSQSPRYKVTKRGQDVTLRCDPISSHATLYWYQQALGQGPEFLTYFNYEAQPDKSGLPSDRFSAERPEGSISTLTIQRTEQRDSAMYRCASSLGQGGNYEQYFGPGTRLTVT.

This chain uses TRBV3-1 with TRBJ2-3, with TRBD2 matching over 8 bases. Trimming removed 2 bases from V and 5 bases from J; junction bases left unmatched: 9. CDR3 length equals 16 residues. Germline CDR1 reads LGHDT; CDR2 reads YNNKEL (reference sequence). The DNA of the CDR3 is TGTGCCAGCAGCCAATTGCGGGAGGACATGGGAGATACGCAGTATTTT. Translated: CASSQLREDMGDTQYF.

The chain recombines TRBV24-1 with TRBJ2-1; 10 nucleotides match TRBD2. The germline V gene has CDR1 KGHDR and CDR2 SFDVKD. The ends lost 3 bases at V and 7 bases at J; junction bases unmatched: 5. This CDR3 spans 15 amino acids. CDR3 loop: CATSDPRAGGNEQFF. For the CDR3, the DNA is TGTGCCACCAGTGATCCCCGAGCGGGGGGGAATGAGCAGTTCTTC.

The chain employs TRBV11-3 and TRBJ2-3; possible D gene TRBD1, 5 bases. With 4 bases removed from V and 0 bases from J, the gap between germline ends came to 11 bases. This CDR3 spans 15 amino acids. Germline loops: CDR1 SGHNT, CDR2 YENEEA. CDR3 sequence reads: CASSSGQASTDTQYF. CDR3 in DNA: TGTGCCAGCAGCTCAGGGCAGGCTAGCACAGATACGCAGTATTTT.

The chain has TRBV7-9 and TRBJ2-2; 8 bases fit TRBD1. The CDR3 loop spans 15 amino acids. The V gene end was trimmed by 7 bases and the J gene end by 4 bases; junction bases not matched to a gene: 8. CDR1 SEHNR and CDR2 FQNEAQ come from the germline V gene (reference sequence). The CDR3, as DNA: TGTGCCAGCAAATCCGGGACAGGTACCACCGGGGAGCTGTTTTTT. It translates to CASKSGTGTTGELFF.